In its sample, the clone carrying this TCR beta chain was seen a few times. The target antigen is unknown. The data were taken from a study of T cell responses to AZD1222 COVID-19 vaccine. Findings and limits, study-wide: Across the whole spike, CD4 TCRs peaked at regions 160-218 and 743-854. Spike-specific TCR repertoires showed rising breadth and depth after two AZD1222 doses. Donors were largely white British and mainly female; clonal diversity was possibly underestimated. Sampled repertoires all dated from after the peak T cell response.

Some clones are missing from TCRdb's copy, which holds only in-frame ones; the method was immunoSEQ multiplex PCR. The table has approximately 190,000 clones, around 93% seen once. There are 19 residues in the CDR3. The V gene's germline CDR1 is SGHDN and CDR2 FVKESK. Trimming removed 7 bases at V and 0 bases at J, with 22 bases between. This TCR came from an adult who received the AZD1222 COVID-19 vaccine. This material consisted of peripheral blood, taken 28 days after the second AZD1222 dose. V gene TRBV14 combines with J gene TRBJ1-6; D not certain. The CDR3 region is CASTPRNDSFSSYNSPLHF. CDR3 coding DNA: TGTGCCAGCACCCCCCGGAACGATAGTTTCAGCTCCTATAATTCACCCCTCCACTTT.